This T cell receptor (beta chain) was captured in a study of graft-versus-host responses after intestinal transplantation. Study at large: Following induction with anti-thymocyte globulin, all recipients were given tacrolimus and steroids for approximately 3 years. The study's findings and limits: The recipient marrow held GvH clones, and some of them showed up first in ileum or blood. The study associated peak circulating GvH clone levels with early post-transplant HvG declines.

In germline, CDR1 is LGHNA, CDR2 YSLEER. The CDR3 totals 16 residues. The trim removed 3 bases at V and 7 bases at J, leaving 7 bases unmatched. Produced via immunoSEQ multiplex PCR; TCRdb's table is partial and in-frame only. Of 4,500 to 5,000 clones in the sample, roughly 30% were seen once. Plating combined roughly 200,000 CFSE-labeled responder cells with roughly 200,000 irradiated, violet-dye-labeled stimulator cells. Sorting was performed after the reaction on proliferating CFSE-low CD3+CD4+ and CD3+CD8+ responders. This specimen consisted of alloreactive CD8+ T cells from a mixed lymphocyte reaction culture, obtained before transplantation. Subset in this sample: CFSE-low proliferating T cells sorted from roughly six-day pre-transplant mixed lymphocyte reaction (GvH or HvG direction). The chain recombines TRBV4-3 with TRBJ2-1; 12 nucleotides agree with TRBD2. This sequence originates from a human patient who was an organ donor for intestinal transplantation. The CDR3 nucleotides read TGCGCCAGCAGCCATCCTAGCGGGGGGGCACGGAATGAGCAGTTCTTC. The encoded protein is CASSHPSGGARNEQFF.